This entry lists 29 T cell receptor beta chains sequenced from one sample in a study of regulatory T cells in long-lasting Graves disease. Arm-PCR of CDR3 regions and iRepertoire HTBI primers were used to build TCR beta libraries. Using its own MiXCR run on the multiplex PCR reads, TCRdb lists one record per CDR3 protein. This repertoire shows approximately 480,000 distinct CDR3 sequences, about a sixth found once; its top ten account for approximately 12%. The time point: newly diagnosed GD, antithyroid drugs for less than 3 months. Making the TCR library involved RNA that had been extracted from PBMCs. These data also featured in a second study, about T cells in Graves' hyperthyroidism and ophthalmopathy.

The specimen comprised peripheral blood mononuclear cells (PBMCs), sampled at new diagnosis, from a patient treated with antithyroid drugs. Source of these receptors: a man aged 40-49 years with Graves disease.

This clonotype was counted a single time. Given a far larger clone just one base away, this is likely a sequencing read error. The V call is TRBV28, the J call TRBJ2-1; 9 bases map to TRBD2. Trimming removed 3 bases from V and 10 bases from J; junction bases left unmatched: 16. Germline CDR1 is MDHEN and CDR2 is SYDVKM. The length of the CDR3 is 17 residues. Here the CDR3 reads CASSFLGPSGTSYEQFF. CDR3 sequence (DNA): TGTGCCAGCAGTTTCCTAGGCCCTAGCGGGACATCCTACGAGCAGTTCTTC. Looking up the rest from reference TRBV28 and TRBJ2-1 gives the full variable domain: DVKVTQSSRYLVKRTGEKVFLECVQDMDHENMFWYRQDPGLGLRLIYFSYDVKMKEKGDIPEGYSVSREKKERFSLILESASTNQTSMYLCASSFLGPSGTSYEQFFGPGTRLTVL.

Only a few counts were recorded for this clonotype. The J gene is TRBJ2-3, the V gene TRBV29-1; the D gene is possibly TRBD1 (6 bases). Between the trimmed V and J ends, which lost 5 bases and 1 base, there was a span of 13 bases. The CDR3 totals 14 residues. The germline gives CDR1 SQVTM, CDR2 ANQGSEA. For the CDR3, the DNA is TGCAGCGTTTCCGAGACAGGAGGCACAGATACGCAGTATTTT. Protein: CSVSETGGTDTQYF.

This clonotype turned up a few times. V usage is TRBV5-1 and J usage is TRBJ2-2, with TRBD2 identical over 9 bases. V was pared by 4 bases and J by 6 bases, with 7 bases of the junction left unmatched. There are 15 residues in the CDR3. Germline loops: CDR1 SGHRS, CDR2 YFSETQ. The CDR3 spells CASSPLAGDPGELFF. CDR3 DNA: TGCGCCAGCAGCCCATTAGCGGGAGACCCCGGGGAGCTGTTTTTT.

This clonotype occurred a few times. V is TRBV5-1 and J is TRBJ2-5, with a tentative D call TRBD2 (5 bases). The length of the CDR3 is 14 residues. V lost 4 bases and J 3 bases, leaving 13 bases between the germline ends. CDR1 and CDR2 from the germline V gene are SGHRS and YFSETQ. The CDR3 reads CASSPGGHEETQYF. The CDR3 nucleotides are TGCGCCAGCAGCCCAGGCGGGCATGAAGAGACCCAGTACTTC.

This clonotype was detected many times. The rearrangement joins TRBV28 to TRBJ1-2; D is ambiguous. Germline lookup yields CDR1 MDHEN and CDR2 SYDVKM. The germline V and J ends were trimmed by 5 bases and 0 bases, with 13 bases remaining between them. The CDR3 has 15 amino acids. The CDR3, as DNA: TGTGCCAGCAGTCGCACCTTCACCTCTAACTATGGCTACACCTTC. Protein sequence: CASSRTFTSNYGYTF.

This clonotype was seen only a few times. The gene calls are TRBV28 and TRBJ1-3, with a tentative D call TRBD1 (5 bases). Germline CDR1 and CDR2: MDHEN and SYDVKM. There are 16 residues in the CDR3. V gave up 3 bases and J gave up 1 base, with 13 bases separating them. The CDR3 reads CASSFPARASGNTIYF. CDR3 in DNA: TGTGCCAGCAGTTTCCCAGCCAGGGCTTCTGGAAACACCATATATTTT.

This chain uses TRBV4-1 with TRBJ2-3; D remains unclear. V was clipped by 5 bases and J by 6 bases, with 15 bases between them. The CDR3 contains 14 residues. The germline V gene encodes CDR1 MGHRA and CDR2 YSYEKL. This CDR3 is CASSVDPPPDTQYF. CDR3 nucleotide sequence: TGCGCCAGCAGCGTAGACCCGCCTCCGGATACGCAGTATTTT.

This clonotype was seen ten or more times. CDR3 sequence reads: CASSFAGQATEAFF. CDR3 DNA sequence: TGTGCCAGCAGTTTCGCAGGGCAGGCTACTGAAGCTTTCTTT. J is TRBJ1-1 and V is TRBV28; perhaps TRBD1 as D (5 bases). The CDR3 is made up of 14 amino acids. V shed 3 bases and J shed 5 bases, with 13 bases lying between them. CDR1 is MDHEN, CDR2 SYDVKM, per germline.

This clonotype was seen at least ten times. This sequence joins TRBV7-3 and TRBJ2-3, with D hard to call. CDR3 length: 18 amino acids. Germline assignment: CDR1 SGHTA and CDR2 FQGTGA. The V and J ends lost 2 bases and 6 bases respectively, with 24 bases between them. The CDR3 is CASSLGLEATVSRDTQYF. The CDR3 DNA is TGTGCCAGCAGCTTAGGGCTTGAGGCGACGGTTTCTCGGGATACGCAGTATTTT.

This clonotype was seen at least ten times. This sequence joins TRBV28 and TRBJ2-7, with D possibly being TRBD2 (6 bases). Per the germline V gene, CDR1 is MDHEN and CDR2 is SYDVKM. CDR3 size: 15 residues. Trimming took off 3 bases at V and 8 bases at J, with 20 bases between the two ends. Here the CDR3 reads CASSLGEGGYRQQYF. Here the CDR3 DNA reads TGTGCCAGCAGTTTGGGTGAGGGAGGATACCGACAGCAGTACTTC.

The chain joins TRBV7-3 to TRBJ2-3; TRBD2 matches at 10 bases. This CDR3 spans 14 amino acids. The ends lost 2 bases at V and 5 bases at J; junction bases unmatched: 1. Germline V lookup: CDR1 SGHTA, CDR2 FQGTGA. CDR3 sequence reads: CASSLLAGEDTQYF. The CDR3, as DNA: TGTGCCAGCAGCTTACTAGCGGGAGAAGATACGCAGTATTTT.

This clonotype was seen many times. V and J are TRBV7-3 and TRBJ1-3; D uncertain. Trimming removed 4 bases at V and 0 bases at J, with 13 bases between. The CDR3 totals 16 residues. Germline V CDR1 and CDR2: SGHTA, FQGTGA. The CDR3 DNA follows: TGTGCCAGCAGCTCCAGCCCGTACCTCTCTGGAAACACCATATATTTT. Protein sequence: CASSSSPYLSGNTIYF. Based on the CDR3 plus reference TRBV7-3 and TRBJ1-3, the full variable domain is GAGVSQTPSNKVTEKGKYVELRCDPISGHTALYWYRQSLGQGPEFLIYFQGTGAADDSGLPNDRFFAVRPEGSVSTLKIQRTERGDSAVYLCASSSSPYLSGNTIYFGEGSWLTVV.

This clonotype was seen a handful of times. This sequence joins TRBV12-3 or TRBV12-4 and TRBJ2-6; D call uncertain. Trimming shortened V by 6 bases and J by 1 base, and 10 bases separated the two germline ends. The CDR3 contains 15 residues. CDR3 bases: TGTGCCAGCAGCCCGGACCCTTCTGGGGCCAACGTCCTGACTTTC. Translating it yields CASSPDPSGANVLTF.

A word on this clonotype: A much larger clone lies one base from this, so it may be a read error. The V and J genes are TRBV5-8 and TRBJ1-1; TRBD1 matches at 7 bases. The CDR3 extends over 16 amino acids. CDR1 and CDR2 from the germline V gene are SGHTS and YDEGEE. The CDR3 DNA reads as TGTGCCAGCAGCTCCTACTACAGGGGAATGAACACTGAAGCTTCCTTT. Encoded protein: CASSSYYRGMNTEASF.

The table lists this clonotype with a few counts. The V gene is TRBV20-1, the J gene TRBJ2-6; 11 nucleotides line up with TRBD1. Trimming took 5 bases from V and 4 from J; bases not matched to a gene: 7. Per the germline V gene, CDR1 is DFQATT and CDR2 is SNEGSKA (reference sequence). This CDR3 region has 16 residues. CDR3 region: CSAPSRDRGGANVLTF. CDR3 bases: TGCAGTGCTCCGTCCCGGGACAGGGGGGGGGCCAACGTCCTGACTTTC.

The gene calls are TRBV19 and TRBJ2-5; tentative D call: TRBD2 (6 bases). CDR3 size: 19 residues. Trimming pared 1 base from V and 11 bases from J, leaving 32 bases between. Per the germline V gene, CDR1 is LNHDA and CDR2 is SQIVND (reference sequence). CDR3: CASSIVLSPGGQPSNEQYF. The DNA for the CDR3 is TGTGCCAGTAGTATAGTCCTTTCACCTGGAGGGCAGCCCTCGAATGAGCAGTACTTC.

This chain joins TRBV12-3 or TRBV12-4 and TRBJ2-3; TRBD2 aligns across 13 bases. This CDR3 region has 17 residues. With V trimmed by 2 bases and J by 6 bases, 8 bases remained unmatched. CDR3 nucleotides: TGTGCCAGCAGTTTAATACTAGCGGGAGGGGCTAGGGATACGCAGTATTTT. Protein product: CASSLILAGGARDTQYF.

This clonotype was counted many times. This rearrangement joins TRBV2 to TRBJ2-7; maybe TRBD2 (5 bases). V lost 11 bases and J lost 0, with 14 bases in between. The CDR3 spans 13 residues. Per the germline V gene, CDR1 is SNHLY and CDR2 is FYNNEI. CDR3 in DNA: TGTGCCGGAGGAAGGGAGAGCTCCTACGAGCAGTACTTC. It codes for CAGGRESSYEQYF.

The CDR3 DNA reads as TGTGCCTGGAGTCTTTCTAGCGGATACAATGAGCAGTTCTTC. Translating it yields CAWSLSSGYNEQFF. The V and J genes are TRBV30 and TRBJ2-1; 7 bases match TRBD2. The ends lost 2 bases at V and 4 bases at J; junction bases unmatched: 5. The CDR3 has 14 residues. CDR1 is GTSNPN, CDR2 SVGIG, per germline (reference sequence).

The CDR3 protein is CATQGRANTGELFF. DNA of the CDR3: TGTGCCACCCAGGGACGGGCCAACACCGGGGAGCTGTTTTTT. V is TRBV24-1 and J is TRBJ2-2; the D gene could be TRBD1 or TRBD2 (5 bases each). CDR3 length: 14 amino acids. Germline CDR1 and CDR2: KGHDR and SFDVKD. V lost 9 bases, J lost 2 bases, and 12 bases lay in between.

Comment on this clonotype: With a much larger clone just one base away, this may be a read error. V usage is TRBV29-1 and J usage is TRBJ2-7; no reliable D call. The CDR3 consists of 12 residues. The ends were cut back, 4 bases at V and 4 bases at J, with 11 bases in the middle. Germline CDR1 is SQVTM and CDR2 is ANQGSEA. CDR3 sequence reads: CSVGLTVYEQYF. Written as DNA, the CDR3 is TGCAGCGTTGGACTCACAGTTTACGAGCAGTACTTC.

This clonotype was counted a few times. The V call is TRBV6-5, the J call TRBJ1-1; unclear D gene. Between the trimmed V and J ends, which lost 2 bases and 11 bases, there was a span of 18 bases. The V gene's germline CDR1 is MNHEY and CDR2 SVGAGI. This CDR3 is 14 amino acids long. The CDR3 DNA reads TGTGCCAGCAGTTACGAGGGATCTACGGGTGACGCTTTCTTT. Translating gives CASSYEGSTGDAFF.

This clonotype came up many times. This chain uses TRBV19 with TRBJ2-3, with TRBD2 matching 8 bases. V lost 1 base to trimming and J lost 4 bases; unmatched junction nucleotides: 7. The CDR3 loop spans 16 amino acids. Germline V gene data show CDR1 as LNHDA and CDR2 as SQIVND (reference sequence). The CDR3 region is CASSIAQRELPDTQYF. In nucleotides, the CDR3 is TGTGCCAGTAGTATAGCCCAGCGGGAGTTACCAGATACGCAGTATTTT.

This clonotype has at least ten counts. The chain recombines TRBV20-1 with TRBJ2-1, with 9 bases fitting TRBD2. The CDR3 extends over 13 amino acids. Trimming took 4 bases from V and 7 from J; bases not matched to a gene: 5. CDR1 and CDR2 (germline): DFQATT, SNEGSKA (reference sequence). CDR3 in DNA: TGCAGTGCTATTGCTAGCGGGAAGAATGAGCAGTTCTTC. The encoded protein is CSAIASGKNEQFF.

In its sample, this clonotype was seen once. It may be a read error: a sequence one base away is much more abundant. This chain uses TRBV28 with TRBJ2-1; D is possibly TRBD1 (6 bases). Trimming removed 2 bases from V and 8 bases from J, with 16 bases in between. The CDR3 spans 15 residues. CDR1 and CDR2 (germline): MDHEN, SYDVKM. CDR3 sequence reads: CASSLVTGRFDEQFF. The CDR3 DNA is TGTGCCAGCAGTTTAGTCACAGGGAGATTCGATGAGCAGTTCTTC.

This clonotype was detected a few times. The chain couples TRBV20-1 to TRBJ1-6; 7 bases are a match to TRBD1. This CDR3 has 13 amino acids. V dropped 6 bases and J dropped 9; count of bases not matched to a gene: 8. Germline V CDR1 and CDR2: DFQATT, SNEGSKA (reference sequence). This CDR3 is CSAKHPGGSPLHF. CDR3 coding DNA: TGCAGTGCAAAGCACCCAGGGGGTTCACCCCTCCACTTT.

As to this clonotype: This may arise from a read error, as a much more abundant clone is one base away. The chain combines TRBV10-1 with TRBJ2-1; no clear D. Trimming removed 0 bases from V and 10 bases from J, with 10 bases in between. There are 13 residues in the CDR3. Germline values: CDR1 WNHNN, CDR2 SYGVQD (reference sequence). DNA for the CDR3: TGCGCCAGCAGTGAGTCGTGGGGTTTCGAGCAGTTCTTC. The encoded protein is CASSESWGFEQFF.

This clonotype occurred once. This chain connects TRBV5-1 to TRBJ2-1; 9 positions match TRBD2. The J segment lost 13 bases and the V segment lost 0 bases, leaving 8 bases of the junction unmatched. The CDR3 covers 14 residues. In germline, CDR1 is SGHRS, CDR2 YFSETQ. CDR3 amino acids: CASSLAVAGDPQFF. In nucleotides, the CDR3 is TGCGCCAGCAGCTTGGCCGTAGCGGGGGATCCTCAGTTCTTC.

This clonotype was picked up a small number of times. The chain is built from TRBV6-1 and TRBJ2-7; no clear D gene. V was pared by 7 bases and J by 1 base, with 11 bases between. The germline V gene has CDR1 MNHNS and CDR2 SASEGT. The CDR3 covers 13 residues. The CDR3 DNA reads as TGTGCCAGCATGGGATCTCTATCCTACGAGCAGTACTTC. This codes for CASMGSLSYEQYF.